The 6 T cell receptor beta chains given below trace back to one sample, sequenced in a study of vaccination and CD4 T cells after COVID-19. Their target antigens are unknown. With the Oncomine TCR Beta short-read assay, DNA from cultured CD4+ T cells was sequenced. One entry per CDR3 protein, called by TCRdb with MiXCR from the PCR reads. The sample includes 11,000 or so distinct CDR3 sequences, under 70% of them seen just once. Described treatment: approximately nine-day PBMC culture with coronavirus spike peptide pools or control peptides (ViraFEST assay). The source material was CD4+ T cells from blood, cultured in vitro. The receptor set was obtained from a human donor who had recovered from COVID-19.

Only one count was recorded for this clonotype. CDR3 bases: TGTGCCAGCAGCTTAGTCAGCAGGGCACGCTACAATGAGCAGTTCTTC. Translation gives CASSLVSRARYNEQFF. This chain links TRBV7-2 with TRBJ2-1, with D possibly being TRBD1 (5 bases). Germline assignment: CDR1 SGHTA and CDR2 FQGNSA. This CDR3 has 16 residues. Trimming shortened V by 1 base and J by 3 bases, and 13 bases separated the two germline ends.

The chain recombines TRBV7-3 with TRBJ2-5; 14 bases are shared with TRBD2. The CDR3 covers 18 residues. Germline V gene lookup returns CDR1 SGHTA and CDR2 FQGTGA. V lost 5 bases and J lost 5; bases outside the gene matches: 13. CDR3 DNA sequence: TGTGCCAGCAGCCCCGGACTAGCGGGAGGTGGGGTATGGGAGACCCAGTACTTC. Residues: CASSPGLAGGGVWETQYF.

This clonotype turned up a few times. The chain joins TRBV6-5 to TRBJ1-6; D not certain. The CDR3 loop spans 16 amino acids. Germline V gene sequence: CDR1 MNHEY, CDR2 SVGAGI. V gave up 3 bases and J gave up 8 bases, with 17 bases separating them. Written as DNA, the CDR3 is TGTGCCAGCAGTTATTCAGTAGCTCGTCGAGATTCACCCCTCCACTTT. This sequence encodes CASSYSVARRDSPLHF.

This clonotype showed up just a few times. The CDR3 loop is CASSYSSWGDAGNQPQHF. For the CDR3, the DNA is TGTGCCAGCAGTTACTCGAGTTGGGGGGACGCGGGCAATCAGCCCCAGCATTTT. This sequence joins TRBV6-5 and TRBJ1-5; D perhaps matches TRBD1 (5 bases). In germline, CDR1 is MNHEY, CDR2 SVGAGI. The CDR3 length is 18 residues. V was trimmed by 0 bases and J by 2 bases, leaving 17 bases between them.

This rearrangement joins TRBV19 to TRBJ1-1; TRBD1 aligns across 8 bases. The length of the CDR3 is 16 residues. CDR1 and CDR2 from the germline V gene are LNHDA and SQIVND (reference sequence). Germline trimming cut 3 bases from V and 1 base from J; bases unmatched to any gene: 7. This chain's CDR3 is CASSIRRTGTNTEAFF. For the CDR3, the DNA is TGTGCCAGTAGTATCAGGAGGACAGGGACGAACACTGAAGCTTTCTTT. Full variable domain (remainder filled in from reference TRBV19 and TRBJ1-1): DGGITQSPKYLFRKEGQNVTLSCEQNLNHDAMYWYRQDPGQGLRLIYYSQIVNDFQKGDIAEGYSVSREKKESFPLTVTSAQKNPTAFYLCASSIRRTGTNTEAFFGQGTRLTVV.

The V gene is TRBV20-1, the J gene TRBJ2-1; 8 bases are shared with TRBD1. The CDR3 loop spans 13 amino acids. Per germline, CDR1 DFQATT and CDR2 SNEGSKA (reference sequence). Trimming cost V 3 bases and J 2 bases; bases outside gene matches: 0. The CDR3 DNA follows: TGCAGTGCTAGGGGACAGGCCTACAATGAGCAGTTCTTC. Its protein product is CSARGQAYNEQFF.